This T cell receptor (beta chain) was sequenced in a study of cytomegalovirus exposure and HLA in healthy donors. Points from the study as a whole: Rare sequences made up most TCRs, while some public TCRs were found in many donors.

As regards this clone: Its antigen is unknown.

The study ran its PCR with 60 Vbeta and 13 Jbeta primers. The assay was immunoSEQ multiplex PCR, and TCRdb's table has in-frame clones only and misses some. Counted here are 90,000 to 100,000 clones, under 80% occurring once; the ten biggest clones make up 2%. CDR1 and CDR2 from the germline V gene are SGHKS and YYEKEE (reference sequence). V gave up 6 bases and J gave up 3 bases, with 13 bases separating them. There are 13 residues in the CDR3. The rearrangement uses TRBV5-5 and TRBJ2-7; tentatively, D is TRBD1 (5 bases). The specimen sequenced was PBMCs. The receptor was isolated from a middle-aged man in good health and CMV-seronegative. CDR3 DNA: TGTGCCAGCAACTTACGGACATACTACGAGCAGTACTTC. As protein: CASNLRTYYEQYF.